This TCR beta chain was identified in a study of shared clonotypes between healthy human individuals. Using immunoSEQ multiplex PCR, the repertoire was profiled, and TCRdb retains in-frame clones only, with some absent. The sample records about 2.2 million clones, roughly 91% being singletons. Deletions cut 8 bases from V and 1 base from J, with 3 bases between. The CDR3 totals 12 residues. Germline V gene sequence: CDR1 LNHDA, CDR2 SQIVND (reference sequence). The naive CD8 population came from CD45RO-negative cells selected for CCR7, without terminally differentiated effector memory CD45RA+ cells. Sequencing used naive CD8+ T cells from PBMCs. The sequence derives from a man younger than 35 in good health. Some clones in this sample may be carry-over from other donors' samples. This chain connects TRBV19 to TRBJ2-6, with D unclear. CDR3 DNA: TGTGCCAGTGAATCTGGGGCCAACGTCCTGACTTTC. Its translation is CASESGANVLTF.